This T cell receptor beta chain derives from a study of blood T cell repertoires in COVID-19. Study context: Donors in the United States, Italy and Spain gave samples during acute or convalescent COVID-19.

The CDR3 runs 16 residues. V lost 7 bases, J lost 0 bases, and 6 bases stayed unmatched. Germline V gene lookup returns CDR1 MNHNY and CDR2 SVGAGI (reference sequence). Repertoires were generated with immunoSEQ multiplex PCR, while TCRdb's copy carries only in-frame clones and drops some. The table has roughly 240,000 clones, around four fifths seen once. The TCR was taken from a man in his 60s who had recovered from COVID-19. Sequenced: peripheral blood. The V call is TRBV6-6, the J call TRBJ1-6; 7 nucleotides line up with TRBD1. The CDR3 DNA reads as TGTGCCAGCACCGAGACAGGGAGCTCCTATAATTCACCCCTCCACTTT. It is translated as CASTETGSSYNSPLHF.